The clone carrying this T cell receptor beta chain was picked up a small number of times. The antigen remains undetermined. The sample comes from a study of OX40 agonist ivuxolimab in advanced cancers. Clones were read by immunoSEQ multiplex PCR, and TCRdb kept only the in-frame ones, dropping some. In the table there are some 110,000 clones, just under 95% of which are singletons. Study findings and constraints: Expanded clones were, on average, more numerous in CD8+ T cells than in CD4+. Among some nonresponders, normalized T-cell clonal expansion was also low.

The germline V gene encodes CDR1 LNHDA and CDR2 SQIVND (reference sequence). V was pared by 8 bases and J by 5 bases, with 15 bases between. The CDR3 is 13 residues long. This TCR derives from an adult with an advanced solid tumor such as melanoma, head and neck, liver or kidney cancer. The specimen was CD4+ or CD8+ T cells sorted from blood, collected in a trial of the OX40 agonist ivuxolimab. V and J are TRBV19 and TRBJ1-1, with D maybe TRBD1 (6 bases). CDR3 residues: CASARRGATEAFF. In nucleotides, the CDR3 is TGTGCCAGTGCCCGAAGGGGGGCGACTGAAGCTTTCTTT.